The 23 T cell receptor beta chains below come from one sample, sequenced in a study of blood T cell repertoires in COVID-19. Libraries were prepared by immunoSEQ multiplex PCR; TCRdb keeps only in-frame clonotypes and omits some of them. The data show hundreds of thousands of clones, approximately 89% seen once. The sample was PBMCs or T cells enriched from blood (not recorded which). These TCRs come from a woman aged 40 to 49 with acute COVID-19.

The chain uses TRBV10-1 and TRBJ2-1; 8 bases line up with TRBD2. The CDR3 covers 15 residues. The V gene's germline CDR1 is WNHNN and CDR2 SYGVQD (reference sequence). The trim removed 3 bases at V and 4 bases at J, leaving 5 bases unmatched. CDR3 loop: CASSDLAGGYNEQFF. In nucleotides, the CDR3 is TGCGCCAGCAGTGATTTGGCGGGAGGTTACAATGAGCAGTTCTTC.

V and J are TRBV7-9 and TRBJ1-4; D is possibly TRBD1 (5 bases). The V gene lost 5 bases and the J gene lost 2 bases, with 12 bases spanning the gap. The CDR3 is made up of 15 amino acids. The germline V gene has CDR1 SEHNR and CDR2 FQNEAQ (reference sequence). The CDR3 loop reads CASSALGGTNEKLFF. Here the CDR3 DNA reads TGTGCCAGCAGCGCCCTGGGGGGGACTAATGAAAAACTGTTTTTT.

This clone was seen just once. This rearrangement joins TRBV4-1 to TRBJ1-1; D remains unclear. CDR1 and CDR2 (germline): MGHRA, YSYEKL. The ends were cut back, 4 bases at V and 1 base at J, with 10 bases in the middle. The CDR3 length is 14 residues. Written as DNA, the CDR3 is TGCGCCAGCAGCCCACCTCGGGGGAACACTGAAGCTTTCTTT. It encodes CASSPPRGNTEAFF.

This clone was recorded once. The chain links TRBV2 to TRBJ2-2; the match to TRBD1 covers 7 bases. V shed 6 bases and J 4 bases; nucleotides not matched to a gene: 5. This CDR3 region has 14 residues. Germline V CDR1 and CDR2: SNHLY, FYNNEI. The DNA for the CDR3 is TGTGCCAGCAGAAAGACAGGGTCCACCGGGGAGCTGTTTTTT. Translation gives CASRKTGSTGELFF.

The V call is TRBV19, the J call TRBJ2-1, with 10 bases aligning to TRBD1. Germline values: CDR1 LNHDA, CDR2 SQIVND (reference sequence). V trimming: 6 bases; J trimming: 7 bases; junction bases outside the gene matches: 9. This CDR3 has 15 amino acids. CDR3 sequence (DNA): TGTGCCAGTAGGAATCCGGGACAGGGGCGTAATGAGCAGTTCTTC. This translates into CASRNPGQGRNEQFF.

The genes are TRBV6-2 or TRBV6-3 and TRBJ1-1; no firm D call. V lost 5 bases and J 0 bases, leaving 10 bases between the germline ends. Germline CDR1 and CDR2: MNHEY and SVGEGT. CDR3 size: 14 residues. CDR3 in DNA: TGTGCCAGCAGTCAGTTCCGTATGAACACTGAAGCTTTCTTT. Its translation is CASSQFRMNTEAFF.

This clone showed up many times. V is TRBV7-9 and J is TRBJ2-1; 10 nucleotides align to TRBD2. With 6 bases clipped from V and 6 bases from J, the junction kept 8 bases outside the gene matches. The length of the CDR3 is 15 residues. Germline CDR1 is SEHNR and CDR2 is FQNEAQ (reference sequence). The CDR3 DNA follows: TGTGCCAGCAGTTTGGGGAGCGGGAGGGCCAATGAGCAGTTCTTC. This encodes CASSLGSGRANEQFF.

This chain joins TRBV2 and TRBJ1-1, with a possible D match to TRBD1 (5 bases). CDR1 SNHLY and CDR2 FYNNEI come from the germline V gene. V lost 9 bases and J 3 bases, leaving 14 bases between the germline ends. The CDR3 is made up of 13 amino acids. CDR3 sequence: CARAPRGDTEAFF. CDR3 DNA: TGTGCCAGGGCACCTAGGGGCGACACTGAAGCTTTCTTT. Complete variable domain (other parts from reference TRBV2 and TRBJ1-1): EPEVTQTPSHQVTQMGQEVILRCVPISNHLYFYWYRQILGQKVEFLVSFYNNEISEKSEIFDDQFSVERPDGSNFTLKIRSTKLEDSAMYFCARAPRGDTEAFFGQGTRLTVV.

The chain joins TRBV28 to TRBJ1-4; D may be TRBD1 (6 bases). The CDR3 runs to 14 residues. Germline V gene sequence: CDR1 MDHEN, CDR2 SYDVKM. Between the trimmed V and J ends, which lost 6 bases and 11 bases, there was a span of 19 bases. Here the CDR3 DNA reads TGTGCCAGCAGCCCTGCTGGGGGCGCGTATAAACTGTTTTTT. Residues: CASSPAGGAYKLFF.

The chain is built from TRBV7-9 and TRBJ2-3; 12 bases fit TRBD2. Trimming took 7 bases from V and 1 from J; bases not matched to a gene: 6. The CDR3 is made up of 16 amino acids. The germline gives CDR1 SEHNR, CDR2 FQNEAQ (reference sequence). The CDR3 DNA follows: TGTGCCAGCACTGCCGGACTAGCGGGGCGCACAGATACGCAGTATTTT. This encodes CASTAGLAGRTDTQYF.

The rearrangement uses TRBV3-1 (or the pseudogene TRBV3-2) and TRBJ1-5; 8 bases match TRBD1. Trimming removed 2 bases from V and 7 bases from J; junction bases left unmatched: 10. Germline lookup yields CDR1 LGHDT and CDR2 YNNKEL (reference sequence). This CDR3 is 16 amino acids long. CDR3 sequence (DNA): TGTGCCAGCAGCCAAAACAACGCAGGGGGCAGACAGCCCCAGCATTTT. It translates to CASSQNNAGGRQPQHF.

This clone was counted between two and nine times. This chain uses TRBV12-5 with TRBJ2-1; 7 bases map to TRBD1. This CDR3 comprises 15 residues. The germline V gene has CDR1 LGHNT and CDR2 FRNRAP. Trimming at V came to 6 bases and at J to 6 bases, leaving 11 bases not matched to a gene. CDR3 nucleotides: TGTGCTAGTGGCCCGGGACAGAGCCCTCTCAATGAGCAGTTCTTC. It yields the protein CASGPGQSPLNEQFF.

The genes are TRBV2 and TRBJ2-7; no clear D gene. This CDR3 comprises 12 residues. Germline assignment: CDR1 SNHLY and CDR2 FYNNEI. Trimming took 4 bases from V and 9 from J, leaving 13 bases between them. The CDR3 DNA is TGTGCCAGCAGTGTTTTTTCTGGCGGGCAGTACTTC. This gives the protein CASSVFSGGQYF.

CDR3 sequence reads: CASSFKGAGNSPLHF. The CDR3 coding sequence is TGTGCCAGCAGTTTTAAGGGGGCTGGTAATTCACCCCTCCACTTT. The chain uses TRBV27 and TRBJ1-6; 7 nucleotides line up with TRBD1. The CDR3 loop spans 15 amino acids. Germline values: CDR1 MNHEY, CDR2 SMNVEV (reference sequence). V lost 3 bases and J lost 6; bases outside the gene matches: 5.

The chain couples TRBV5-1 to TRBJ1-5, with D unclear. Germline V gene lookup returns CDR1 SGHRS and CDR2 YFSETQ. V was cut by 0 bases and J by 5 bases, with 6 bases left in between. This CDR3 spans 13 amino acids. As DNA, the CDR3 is TGCGCCAGCAGCTTGGATGGAGATCAGCCCCAGCATTTT. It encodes CASSLDGDQPQHF.

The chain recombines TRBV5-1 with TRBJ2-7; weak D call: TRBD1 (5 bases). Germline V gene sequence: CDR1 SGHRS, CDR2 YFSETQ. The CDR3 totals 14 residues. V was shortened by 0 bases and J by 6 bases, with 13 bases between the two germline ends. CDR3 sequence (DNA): TGCGCCAGCAGCTTGGAGGAGACAGTCTCCGAGCAGTACTTC. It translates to CASSLEETVSEQYF.

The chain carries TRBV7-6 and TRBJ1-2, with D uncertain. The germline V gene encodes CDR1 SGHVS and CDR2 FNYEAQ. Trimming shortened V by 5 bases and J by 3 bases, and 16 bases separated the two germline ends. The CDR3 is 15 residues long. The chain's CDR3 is CASSPGGYDDYGYTF. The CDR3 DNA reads TGTGCCAGCAGCCCCGGCGGATACGACGACTATGGCTACACCTTC.

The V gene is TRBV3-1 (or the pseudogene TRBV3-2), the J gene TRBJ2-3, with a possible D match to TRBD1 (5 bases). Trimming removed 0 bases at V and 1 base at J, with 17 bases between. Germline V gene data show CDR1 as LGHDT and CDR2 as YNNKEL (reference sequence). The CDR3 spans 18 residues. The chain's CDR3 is CASSQDSHRSSGTDTQYF. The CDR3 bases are TGTGCCAGCAGCCAAGATTCGCACAGGAGCAGTGGCACAGATACGCAGTATTTT.

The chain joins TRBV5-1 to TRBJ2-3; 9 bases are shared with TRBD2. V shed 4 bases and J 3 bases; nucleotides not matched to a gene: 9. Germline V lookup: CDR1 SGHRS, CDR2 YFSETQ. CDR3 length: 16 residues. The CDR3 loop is CASSLQAGGGTDTQYF. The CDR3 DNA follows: TGCGCCAGCAGCCTCCAGGCGGGAGGGGGGACAGATACGCAGTATTTT.

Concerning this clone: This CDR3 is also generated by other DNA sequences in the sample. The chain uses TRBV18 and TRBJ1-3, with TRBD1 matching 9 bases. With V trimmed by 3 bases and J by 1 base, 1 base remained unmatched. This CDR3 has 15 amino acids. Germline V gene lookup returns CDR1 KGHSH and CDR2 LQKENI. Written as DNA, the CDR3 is TGTGCCAGCTCACCGGGACAGGGTTCTGGAAACACCATATATTTT. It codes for CASSPGQGSGNTIYF.

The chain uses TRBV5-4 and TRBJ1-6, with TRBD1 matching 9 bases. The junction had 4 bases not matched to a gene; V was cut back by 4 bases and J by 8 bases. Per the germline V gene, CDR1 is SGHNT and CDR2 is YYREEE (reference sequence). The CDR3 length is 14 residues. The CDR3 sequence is CASSLDRGDSPLHF. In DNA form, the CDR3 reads TGTGCCAGCAGCCTGGACAGGGGAGATTCACCCCTCCACTTT.

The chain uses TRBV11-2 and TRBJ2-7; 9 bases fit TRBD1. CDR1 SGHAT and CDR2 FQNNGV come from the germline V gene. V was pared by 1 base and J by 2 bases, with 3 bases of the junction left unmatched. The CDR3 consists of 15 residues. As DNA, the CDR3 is TGTGCCAGCAGCTTAGCTGGACAGGGGCCCTACGAGCAGTACTTC. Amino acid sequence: CASSLAGQGPYEQYF.

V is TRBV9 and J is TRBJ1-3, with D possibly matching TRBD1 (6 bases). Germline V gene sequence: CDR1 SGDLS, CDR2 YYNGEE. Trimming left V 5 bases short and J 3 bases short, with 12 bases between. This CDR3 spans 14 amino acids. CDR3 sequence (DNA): TGTGCCAGCAGTAGACAGGCTGATGGAAACACCATATATTTT. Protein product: CASSRQADGNTIYF. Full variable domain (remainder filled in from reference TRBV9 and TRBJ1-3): DSGVTQTPKHLITATGQRVTLRCSPRSGDLSVYWYQQSLDQGLQFLIQYYNGEERAKGNILERFSAQQFPDLHSELNLSSLELGDSALYFCASSRQADGNTIYFGEGSWLTVV.